This T cell receptor (beta chain) was identified during a study of blood T cells in healthy people across ages. With respect to this clonotype: An end of the junction does not agree with germline; a read error may underlie this.

This CDR3 contains 13 residues. Germline loops: CDR1 SQVTM, CDR2 ANQGSEA. Sample-barcoded 5' priming and a J-beta primer mix drove a second PCR of roughly 6 to 12 cycles. Tagging of each cDNA molecule was performed by a template-switch adaptor with 12 random nucleotides. TCRdb used MiXCR to reprocess the 5' RACE reads, holding one entry per CDR3 protein. The data show over 950,000 distinct CDR3 sequences, roughly 51% seen once. The source material was blood. This clonotype was obtained from a woman aged 55-69 years in good health. This rearrangement joins TRBV29-1 to TRBJ2-3, with TRBD2 identical over 7 bases. The CDR3 is CGVRERGTDTQYF. The CDR3 nucleotides read TGCGGCGTGCGGGAGCGGGGCACAGATACGCAGTATTTT.